Below are 24 T cell receptor beta chains sequenced from a single sample in a study of T-cell reconstitution after alpha-beta-depleted transplantation in children. As it was prepared, the TCRbeta library received unique molecular identifiers. TCRdb reprocessed the PCR reads with MiXCR, giving one entry per CDR3 protein. This repertoire shows 300,000 to 400,000 distinct CDR3 sequences, under 20% found once; its top ten account for around 41%. The source material was PBMCs, mostly from graft donor cells, sampled 360 days after TCRalphabeta/CD19-depleted stem cell transplant. The receptor set was obtained from a male patient aged 2 to 9 who had a stem cell transplant for acute lymphoblastic leukemia, so the T cells may come from the graft donor.

This clonotype was seen a few times. Here the CDR3 DNA reads TGTGCCAGCAGCCCCTCGGGTTCTTTGGGGTACAATGAGCAGTTCTTC. It encodes CASSPSGSLGYNEQFF. The chain employs TRBV3-1 and TRBJ2-1; the D is unclear. This CDR3 comprises 16 residues. Trimming left V 4 bases short and J 4 bases short, with 17 bases between. Germline lookup yields CDR1 LGHDT and CDR2 YNNKEL (reference sequence).

With respect to this clonotype: A read error is likely, as this CDR3 ends without the conserved phenylalanine or tryptophan. The chain employs TRBV5-1 and TRBJ2-7; a possible D gene is TRBD1 (6 bases). This CDR3 comprises 14 residues. Per germline, CDR1 SGHRS and CDR2 YFSETQ. With 2 bases removed from V and 0 bases from J, the gap between germline ends came to 9 bases. This CDR3 is CASSLGQSSYEQYL. CDR3 nucleotides: TGCGCCAGCAGCTTAGGACAGTCCTCCTACGAGCAGTACCTC.

This clonotype was found many times. The rearrangement links TRBV12-3 or TRBV12-4 to TRBJ2-7; 7 nucleotides line up with TRBD1. The CDR3 is made up of 14 amino acids. Unmatched junction bases numbered 8, after V lost 5 bases and J lost 4 bases. The CDR3 is CASSPTGSGYEQYF. CDR3 nucleotide sequence: TGTGCCAGCAGTCCGACAGGGTCTGGTTACGAGCAGTACTTC.

The genes are TRBV27 and TRBJ2-3, with 7 bases lining up with TRBD1. The CDR3 runs to 14 residues. Trimming removed 6 bases from V and 2 bases from J; junction bases left unmatched: 5. Germline values: CDR1 MNHEY, CDR2 SMNVEV (reference sequence). Here the CDR3 reads CASSPDRPTDTQYF. In DNA, the CDR3 is TGTGCCAGCAGCCCGGACAGGCCCACAGATACGCAGTATTTT.

The chain recombines TRBV4-1 with TRBJ1-5, with a weak D call TRBD1 (6 bases). The V and J ends lost 4 bases and 3 bases respectively, with 16 bases between them. CDR1 is MGHRA and CDR2 is YSYEKL in the germline V gene. The CDR3 spans 16 residues. CDR3: CASSRGQGGHNQPQHF. In nucleotides, the CDR3 is TGCGCCAGCAGCCGAGGCCAAGGGGGACACAATCAGCCCCAGCATTTT.

This clonotype has more than one count but fewer than ten. J is TRBJ2-1 and V is TRBV11-1; TRBD2 aligns across 12 bases. CDR3 size: 20 residues. Germline V gene sequence: CDR1 SGHAT, CDR2 FQDESV (reference sequence). J lost 5 bases, V lost 0 bases, and 14 bases had no gene match. In nucleotides, the CDR3 is TGTGCCAGCAGCTTAGCTCGGCTAGCGGGAGGGGAGACTCTCCACAATGAGCAGTTCTTC. This encodes CASSLARLAGGETLHNEQFF.

The sample holds many counts of this clonotype. The gene calls are TRBV12-3 or TRBV12-4 and TRBJ2-2; weak D call: TRBD1 (6 bases). V was clipped by 5 bases and J by 1 base, with 11 bases between them. This CDR3 region has 15 residues. The DNA for the CDR3 is TGTGCCAGCAGTCGCTCGGACAGGAACACCGGGGAGCTGTTTTTT. It yields the protein CASSRSDRNTGELFF.

A few counts support this clonotype. The chain links TRBV12-3 or TRBV12-4 to TRBJ2-3; 7 nucleotides match TRBD2. The J segment lost 2 bases and the V segment lost 3 bases, leaving 8 bases of the junction unmatched. The CDR3 is 16 residues long. The CDR3 sequence: CASSFQLAEITDTQYF. The CDR3 nucleotides are TGTGCCAGCAGTTTCCAGCTAGCGGAAATCACAGATACGCAGTATTTT.

This clonotype was seen ten or more times. The CDR3 DNA is TGTGCCAGCAGTGCCCTCATCCGCTCCTACAATGAGCAGTTCTTC. Amino acids: CASSALIRSYNEQFF. The genes are TRBV6-1 and TRBJ2-1; no clear D gene. The V end was cut by 4 bases, the J end by 0 bases, with 10 bases between. The CDR3 sequence is 15 residues long. The germline gives CDR1 MNHNS, CDR2 SASEGT.

The chain joins TRBV4-3 to TRBJ2-5, with 9 positions matching TRBD2. In germline, CDR1 is LGHNA, CDR2 YSLEER. The CDR3 totals 15 residues. J gave up 6 bases and V 1 base, and 6 bases lay outside the gene matches. The CDR3 protein is CASSQVPSGKKTQYF. DNA for the CDR3: TGCGCCAGCAGCCAAGTTCCTAGCGGGAAAAAGACCCAGTACTTC.

The chain has TRBV12-3 or TRBV12-4 and TRBJ2-7; TRBD2 is a possible D gene (6 bases). This CDR3 comprises 13 residues. V was cut by 3 bases and J by 5 bases, with 11 bases left in between. The CDR3 region is CASSLGSGDEQYF. The CDR3, as DNA: TGTGCCAGCAGTTTGGGCTCGGGGGACGAGCAGTACTTC.

V and J are TRBV30 and TRBJ1-5; TRBD1 might be the D (5 bases). V dropped 2 bases and J dropped 5 bases, with 19 bases sitting between them. This CDR3 is built from 16 residues. The germline V gene has CDR1 GTSNPN and CDR2 SVGIG (reference sequence). CDR3 sequence (DNA): TGTGCCTGGAGTCACCCGTGGGGGACGATGGATCAGCCCCAGCATTTT. It yields the protein CAWSHPWGTMDQPQHF. The whole variable domain, remainder taken from reference TRBV30 and TRBJ1-5, is SQTIHQWPATLVQPVGSPLSLECTVEGTSNPNLYWYRQAAGRGLQLLFYSVGIGQISSEVPQNLSASRPQDRQFILSSKKLLLSDSGFYLCAWSHPWGTMDQPQHFGDGTRLSIL.

The chain couples TRBV24-1 to TRBJ2-7, with D tentatively TRBD1 (5 bases). Deletions cut 5 bases from V and 5 bases from J, with 12 bases between. CDR3 length: 13 amino acids. Germline V gene sequence: CDR1 KGHDR, CDR2 SFDVKD. DNA for the CDR3: TGTGCCACCAGTGGGCAGGGATCCCACGAGCAGTACTTC. This gives the protein CATSGQGSHEQYF.

In its sample, this clonotype was seen a few times. This chain uses TRBV28 with TRBJ2-7, with D possibly matching TRBD1 (5 bases). The CDR3 length is 12 residues. V lost 6 bases to trimming and J lost 3 bases, with 9 bases between them. Germline V gene lookup returns CDR1 MDHEN and CDR2 SYDVKM. CDR3 sequence (DNA): TGTGCCAGCAGAACCACAGGCTACGAGCAGTACTTC. Translating gives CASRTTGYEQYF.

The rearrangement links TRBV21-1 to TRBJ2-5; the table's TRBD2 call for D was not verified on the DNA. TRBV21-1 is a known pseudogene. The CDR3 runs 18 residues. The CDR3 loop reads CASSKEVPPERVQETQYF. The CDR3 DNA sequence: TGTGCCAGCAGCAAAGAAGTCCCCCCCGAGCGGGTACAAGAGACCCAGTACTTC.

Ten or more counts support this clonotype. CDR3 loop: CASSSGLARGNEQFF. For the CDR3, the DNA is TGTGCCAGCAGCTCTGGACTAGCTCGCGGCAATGAGCAGTTCTTC. This rearrangement joins TRBV7-2 to TRBJ2-1, with 8 bases fitting TRBD2. The CDR3 has 15 amino acids. Germline V CDR1 and CDR2: SGHTA, FQGNSA. The ends lost 4 bases at V and 6 bases at J; junction bases unmatched: 8. Full variable domain (missing parts from reference TRBV7-2 and TRBJ2-1): GAGVSQSPSNKVTEKGKDVELRCDPISGHTALYWYRQSLGQGLEFLIYFQGNSAPDKSGLPSDRFSAERTGGSVSTLTIQRTQQEDSAVYLCASSSGLARGNEQFFGPGTRLTVL.

CDR3 in amino acids: CASSVTSGISYNEQFF. CDR3 in DNA: TGCGCCAGCAGCGTGACTAGCGGGATCTCCTACAATGAGCAGTTCTTC. The chain links TRBV5-1 to TRBJ2-1, with 11 positions matching TRBD2. This CDR3 is built from 16 residues. Trimming cost V 4 bases and J 0 bases; bases outside gene matches: 3. The germline gives CDR1 SGHRS, CDR2 YFSETQ.

Many counts were recorded for this clonotype. The chain couples TRBV7-2 to TRBJ2-2; no clear D. The CDR3 consists of 12 residues. Germline V gene data show CDR1 as SGHTA and CDR2 as FQGNSA. V lost 5 bases and J 4 bases, leaving 5 bases between the germline ends. CDR3 in DNA: TGTGCCAGCAGCCAATCCACCGGGGAGCTGTTTTTT. This codes for CASSQSTGELFF.

This clonotype was seen many times. The chain joins TRBV14 to TRBJ2-3, with D possibly TRBD2 on 6 matching bases. The CDR3 has 14 amino acids. V lost 1 base and J 4 bases, leaving 9 bases between the germline ends. Germline CDR1 reads SGHDN; CDR2 reads FVKESK. As DNA, the CDR3 is TGTGCCAGCAGCCAAGCGGGAGTGCCAGATACGCAGTATTTT. Translation: CASSQAGVPDTQYF.

V usage is TRBV5-1 and J usage is TRBJ2-3; 9 positions agree with TRBD2. From germline, CDR1 is SGHRS and CDR2 YFSETQ. This CDR3 is built from 15 residues. V lost 4 bases to trimming and J lost 1 base; unmatched junction nucleotides: 4. For the CDR3, the DNA is TGCGCCAGCAGCAATAGCGGGAGAGGCACAGATACGCAGTATTTT. Protein: CASSNSGRGTDTQYF.

This rearrangement joins TRBV14 to TRBJ2-2, with 8 bases fitting TRBD1. Germline V gene sequence: CDR1 SGHDN, CDR2 FVKESK. The V and J ends lost 5 bases and 1 base, in that order; junction bases with no gene match: 9. This CDR3 region has 17 residues. The CDR3 loop is CASSSQGARGNTGELFF. The CDR3 DNA reads TGTGCCAGCAGCTCCCAGGGGGCGCGTGGGAACACCGGGGAGCTGTTTTTT.

CDR3 sequence: CASSYGGGRRHYEQYF. DNA for the CDR3: TGTGCCAGCAGTTACGGTGGCGGGAGGAGACACTACGAGCAGTACTTC. This rearrangement joins TRBV6-2 or TRBV6-3 to TRBJ2-7; 8 positions match TRBD2. This CDR3 has 16 amino acids. V trimming: 2 bases; J trimming: 3 bases; junction bases outside the gene matches: 9. From germline, CDR1 is MNHEY and CDR2 SVGEGT.

This clonotype was seen more than once but under ten times. The gene calls are TRBV4-3 and TRBJ1-6, with a possible D match to TRBD1 (5 bases). Trimming took 2 bases from V and 0 from J, leaving 20 bases between them. Germline CDR1 and CDR2: LGHNA and YSLEER. The CDR3 totals 20 residues. The CDR3 sequence: CASSQRWDFPESSYNSPLHF. In DNA form, the CDR3 reads TGCGCCAGCAGCCAACGGTGGGACTTTCCTGAAAGCTCCTATAATTCACCCCTCCACTTT.

The J gene is TRBJ2-5, the V gene TRBV6-1; D is possibly TRBD1 or TRBD2 (5 bases each). Trimming pared 6 bases from V and 5 bases from J, leaving 16 bases between. The CDR3 extends over 14 amino acids. Germline CDR1 and CDR2: MNHNS and SASEGT. The CDR3 loop is CASSPLLGEETQYF. The CDR3 region has the DNA TGTGCCAGCAGCCCCCTCCTAGGGGAGGAGACCCAGTACTTC.